Shown below are 15 T cell receptor beta chains from a single sample sequenced in a study of cytomegalovirus exposure and HLA in healthy donors. Use of 60 Vbeta and 13 Jbeta primers characterized the PCR. Data came from immunoSEQ multiplex PCR; TCRdb stores just in-frame clones and leaves some out. The sample records roughly 250,000 clones, over 70% being singletons. Material: PBMCs. Every receptor here comes from a girl aged 2 to 9 in good health and CMV-seronegative.

Only one count was recorded for this clone. The V gene is TRBV6-1, the J gene TRBJ2-1, with D unclear. There are 11 residues in the CDR3. With 7 bases removed from V and 4 bases from J, the gap between germline ends came to 5 bases. Germline CDR1 and CDR2: MNHNS and SASEGT. This CDR3 reads CASTTYNEQFF. CDR3 nucleotide sequence: TGTGCCAGCACAACTTACAATGAGCAGTTCTTC.

J is TRBJ2-5 and V is TRBV30; 7 bases are a match to TRBD1. V lost 4 bases, J lost 1 base, and 3 bases stayed unmatched. CDR3 size: 13 residues. The germline V gene encodes CDR1 GTSNPN and CDR2 SVGIG (reference sequence). In nucleotides, the CDR3 is TGTGCCTGGACTTGGGACAGCCAAGAGACCCAGTACTTC. Protein sequence: CAWTWDSQETQYF.

V is TRBV5-8 and J is TRBJ2-7; D remains ambiguous. Germline CDR1 and CDR2: SGHTS and YDEGEE. The V end lost 1 base, the J end lost 5 bases, and 10 bases lay between the germline ends. The CDR3 sequence is 13 residues long. CDR3 nucleotides: TGTGCCAGCAGCTTGTACGTGGGCCACGAGCAGTACTTC. Translating gives CASSLYVGHEQYF.

The J gene is TRBJ2-7, the V gene TRBV9; 10 positions match TRBD2. CDR3 length: 15 residues. V shed 4 bases, J shed 0 bases, and the junction held 4 bases outside the gene matches. Germline V lookup: CDR1 SGDLS, CDR2 YYNGEE. The CDR3 coding sequence is TGTGCCAGCAGCCCAAGCGGGGGGGCCTCCTACGAGCAGTACTTC. Translating gives CASSPSGGASYEQYF.

The J gene is TRBJ1-5, the V gene TRBV11-2; perhaps TRBD1 as D (6 bases). V was cut by 0 bases and J by 9 bases, with 6 bases left in between. The germline V gene has CDR1 SGHAT and CDR2 FQNNGV. The CDR3 runs to 12 residues. The CDR3 sequence: CASSLEGGPQHF. The CDR3 DNA sequence: TGTGCCAGCAGCTTAGAAGGGGGGCCCCAGCATTTT.

This CDR3 is CAWSVTTSQVLFF. The CDR3 nucleotides are TGTGCCTGGAGTGTAACGACTAGTCAAGTGCTGTTTTTT. V is TRBV30 and J is TRBJ2-2; possible D gene TRBD2, 6 bases. The CDR3 length is 13 residues. V was shortened by 0 bases and J by 13 bases, with 15 bases between the two germline ends. Germline V CDR1 and CDR2: GTSNPN, SVGIG (reference sequence).

The chain couples TRBV7-6 to TRBJ2-1, with 7 positions matching TRBD1. Germline loops: CDR1 SGHVS, CDR2 FNYEAQ. V shed 2 bases and J 10 bases; nucleotides not matched to a gene: 5. The CDR3 runs to 13 residues. CDR3 in DNA: TGTGCCAGCAGCTTACCAGGGGGTCGAGAGCAGTTCTTC. Its protein product is CASSLPGGREQFF. The full variable domain, with the rest looked up from reference TRBV7-6 and TRBJ2-1, is GAGVSQSPRYKVTKRGQDVALRCDPISGHVSLYWYRQALGQGPEFLTYFNYEAQQDKSGLPNDRFSAERPEGSISTLTIQRTEQRDSAMYRCASSLPGGREQFFGPGTRLTVL.

This rearrangement joins TRBV27 to TRBJ2-7, with D perhaps matching TRBD2 (6 bases). The CDR3 loop spans 16 amino acids. Germline CDR1 MNHEY, CDR2 SMNVEV (reference sequence). Deletions cut 3 bases from V and 0 bases from J, with 15 bases between. In nucleotides, the CDR3 is TGTGCCAGCAGTTTCTGGGTCGGGGGACTCTCCTACGAGCAGTACTTC. Translated, it gives CASSFWVGGLSYEQYF.

V is TRBV10-3 and J is TRBJ2-7, with 8 bases aligning to TRBD2. CDR1 and CDR2 from the germline V gene are ENHRY and SYGVKD. This CDR3 spans 17 amino acids. Trimming cost V 3 bases and J 2 bases; bases outside gene matches: 12. The CDR3 spells CAISDPNLAGGPYEQYF. CDR3 nucleotide sequence: TGTGCCATCAGTGACCCGAACCTAGCGGGCGGACCCTACGAGCAGTACTTC.

The J gene is TRBJ2-1, the V gene TRBV9; 11 nucleotides match TRBD2. Losses at the gene ends were 4 bases for V and 5 bases for J; bases not matched to a gene: 2. Germline CDR1 SGDLS, CDR2 YYNGEE. The CDR3 has 14 residues. The CDR3: CASSLSGGDNEQFF. The CDR3 nucleotides are TGTGCCAGCAGCCTTAGCGGGGGGGACAATGAGCAGTTCTTC. Looking up the rest from reference TRBV9 and TRBJ2-1 gives the full variable domain: DSGVTQTPKHLITATGQRVTLRCSPRSGDLSVYWYQQSLDQGLQFLIQYYNGEERAKGNILERFSAQQFPDLHSELNLSSLELGDSALYFCASSLSGGDNEQFFGPGTRLTVL.

The rearrangement uses TRBV5-1 and TRBJ2-3; 10 bases align to TRBD2. J lost 1 base, V lost 3 bases, and 2 bases had no gene match. The CDR3 totals 15 residues. Germline CDR1 is SGHRS and CDR2 is YFSETQ. CDR3: CASSSGTSGTDTQYF. The DNA of the CDR3 is TGCGCCAGCAGCTCGGGGACTAGCGGCACAGATACGCAGTATTTT.

The rearrangement links TRBV19 to TRBJ2-1; TRBD2 matches at 12 bases. This CDR3 spans 17 amino acids. Germline values: CDR1 LNHDA, CDR2 SQIVND (reference sequence). The V gene end was trimmed by 3 bases and the J gene end by 3 bases; junction bases not matched to a gene: 6. CDR3 residues: CASSMGTSGRNYNEQFF. DNA for the CDR3: TGTGCCAGTAGTATGGGAACTAGCGGGAGGAACTACAATGAGCAGTTCTTC.

There are a few counts of this clone. The chain couples TRBV27 to TRBJ2-3; 8 bases line up with TRBD2. Germline CDR1 and CDR2: MNHEY and SMNVEV (reference sequence). This CDR3 comprises 17 residues. Germline trimming cut 4 bases from V and 3 bases from J; bases unmatched to any gene: 12. CDR3 DNA: TGTGCCAGCAGTTCCCCGTGGGTAGCGGGACTTACAGATACGCAGTATTTT. The encoded protein is CASSSPWVAGLTDTQYF.

The chain combines TRBV5-1 with TRBJ2-5; TRBD1 agrees at 8 bases. The CDR3 is made up of 15 amino acids. CDR1 SGHRS and CDR2 YFSETQ come from the germline V gene. The V gene end was trimmed by 1 base and the J gene end by 1 base; junction bases not matched to a gene: 3. CDR3: CASSLTGGIQETQYF. In DNA, the CDR3 is TGCGCCAGCAGCTTGACAGGGGGAATCCAAGAGACCCAGTACTTC.

This clone occurred once. The genes are TRBV7-8 and TRBJ1-4; weak D call: TRBD1 (5 bases). V dropped 11 bases and J dropped 0 bases, with 13 bases sitting between them. The CDR3 length is 14 residues. The germline V gene encodes CDR1 SGHVS and CDR2 FQNEAQ. CDR3 sequence reads: CASGGTATNEKLFF. The CDR3 nucleotides are TGTGCCTCCGGCGGGACTGCAACTAATGAAAAACTGTTTTTT.